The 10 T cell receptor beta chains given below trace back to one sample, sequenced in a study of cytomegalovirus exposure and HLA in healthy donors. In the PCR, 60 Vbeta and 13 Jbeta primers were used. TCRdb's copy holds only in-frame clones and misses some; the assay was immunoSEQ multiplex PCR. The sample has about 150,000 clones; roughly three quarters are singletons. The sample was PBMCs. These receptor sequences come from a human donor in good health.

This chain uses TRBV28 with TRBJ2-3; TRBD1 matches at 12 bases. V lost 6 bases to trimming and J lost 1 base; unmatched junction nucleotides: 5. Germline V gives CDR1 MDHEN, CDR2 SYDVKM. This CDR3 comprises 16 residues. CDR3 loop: CASRGDRGRGTDTQYF. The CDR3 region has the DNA TGTGCCAGCAGGGGGGACAGGGGGCGCGGCACAGATACGCAGTATTTT.

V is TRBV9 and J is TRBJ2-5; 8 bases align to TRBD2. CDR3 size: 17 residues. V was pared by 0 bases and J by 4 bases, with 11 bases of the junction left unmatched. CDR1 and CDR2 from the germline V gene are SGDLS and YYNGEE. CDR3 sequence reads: CASSVERDSGVSETQYF. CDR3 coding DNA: TGTGCCAGCAGCGTAGAACGGGATAGCGGGGTCTCAGAGACCCAGTACTTC.

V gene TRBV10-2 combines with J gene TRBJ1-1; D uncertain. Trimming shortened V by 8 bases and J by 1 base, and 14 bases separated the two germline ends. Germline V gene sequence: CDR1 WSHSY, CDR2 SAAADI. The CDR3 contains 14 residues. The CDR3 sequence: CASSLKRQNTEAFF. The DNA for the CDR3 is TGCGCCAGCTCTCTTAAACGACAGAACACTGAAGCTTTCTTT.

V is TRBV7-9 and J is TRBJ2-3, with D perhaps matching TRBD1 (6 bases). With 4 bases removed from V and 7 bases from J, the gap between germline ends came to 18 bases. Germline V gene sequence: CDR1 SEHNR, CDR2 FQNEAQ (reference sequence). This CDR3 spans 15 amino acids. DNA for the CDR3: TGTGCCAGCAGCTCCACCGGGACATCCGCCTATACGCAGTATTTT. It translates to CASSSTGTSAYTQYF.

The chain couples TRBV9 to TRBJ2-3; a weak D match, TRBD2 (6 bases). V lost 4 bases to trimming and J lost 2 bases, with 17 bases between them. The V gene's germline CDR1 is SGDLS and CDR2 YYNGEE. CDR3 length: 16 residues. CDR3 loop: CASSPRGGEVTDTQYF. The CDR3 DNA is TGTGCCAGCAGCCCGCGTGGCGGGGAGGTCACAGATACGCAGTATTTT.

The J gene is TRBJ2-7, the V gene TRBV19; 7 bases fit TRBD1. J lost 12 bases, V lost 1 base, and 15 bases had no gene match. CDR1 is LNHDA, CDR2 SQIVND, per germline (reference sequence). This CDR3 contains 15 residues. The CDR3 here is CASSIVPTGTVLLYF. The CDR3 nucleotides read TGTGCCAGTAGTATAGTCCCGACCGGGACAGTATTGCTGTACTTC.

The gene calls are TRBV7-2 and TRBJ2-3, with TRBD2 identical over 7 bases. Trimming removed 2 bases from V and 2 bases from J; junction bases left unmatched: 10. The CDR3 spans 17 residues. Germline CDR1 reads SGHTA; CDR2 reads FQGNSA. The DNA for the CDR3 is TGTGCCAGCAGCTTAACGTTTTCCGGGGGGACCACAGATACGCAGTATTTT. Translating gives CASSLTFSGGTTDTQYF.

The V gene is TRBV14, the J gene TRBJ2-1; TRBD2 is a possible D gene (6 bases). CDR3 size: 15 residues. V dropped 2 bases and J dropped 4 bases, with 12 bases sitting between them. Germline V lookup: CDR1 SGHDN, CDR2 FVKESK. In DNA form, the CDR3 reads TGTGCCAGCAGCCAATTTCGAAGCGGGTACAATGAGCAGTTCTTC. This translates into CASSQFRSGYNEQFF.

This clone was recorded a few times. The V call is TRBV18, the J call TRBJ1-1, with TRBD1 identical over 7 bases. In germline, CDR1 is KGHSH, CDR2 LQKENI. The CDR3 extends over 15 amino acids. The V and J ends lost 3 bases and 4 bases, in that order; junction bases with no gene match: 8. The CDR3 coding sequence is TGTGCCAGCTCACCGGAGGGGGCGCGGACCACTGAAGCTTTCTTT. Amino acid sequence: CASSPEGARTTEAFF.

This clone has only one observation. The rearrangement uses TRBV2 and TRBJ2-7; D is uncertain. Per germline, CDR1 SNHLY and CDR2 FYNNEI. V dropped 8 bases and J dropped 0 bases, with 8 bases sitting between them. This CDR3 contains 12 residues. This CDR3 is CASSQDSYEQYF. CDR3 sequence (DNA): TGTGCCAGCTCCCAGGACTCCTACGAGCAGTACTTC.